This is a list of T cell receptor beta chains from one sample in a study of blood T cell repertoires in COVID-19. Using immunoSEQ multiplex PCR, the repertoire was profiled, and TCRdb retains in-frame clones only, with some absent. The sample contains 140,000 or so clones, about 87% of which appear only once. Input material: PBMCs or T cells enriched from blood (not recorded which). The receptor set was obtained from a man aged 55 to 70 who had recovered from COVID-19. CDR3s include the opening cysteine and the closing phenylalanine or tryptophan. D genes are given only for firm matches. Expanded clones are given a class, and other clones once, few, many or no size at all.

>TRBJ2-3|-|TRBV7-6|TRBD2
CASSSLAGGLVDTQYF
TGTGCCAGCAGTTCCCTAGCGGGAGGGTTGGTAGATACGCAGTATTTT
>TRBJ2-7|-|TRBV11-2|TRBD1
CASSTGTVGDEQYF
TGTGCCAGCAGCACAGGGACAGTTGGAGACGAGCAGTACTTC
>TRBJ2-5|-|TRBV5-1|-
CASSPRGRGETQYF
TGCGCCAGCAGCCCAAGAGGGAGAGGGGAGACCCAGTACTTC
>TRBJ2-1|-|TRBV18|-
CASSRGTLRNNEQFF
TGTGCCAGCTCACGGGGGACTCTTAGAAATAATGAGCAGTTCTTC
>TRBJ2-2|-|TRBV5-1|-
CASSLVAGELFF
TGCGCCAGCAGCTTGGTAGCCGGGGAGCTGTTTTTT
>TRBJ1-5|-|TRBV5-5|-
CASSRTQEYSNQPQHF
TGTGCCAGCAGCCGGACTCAGGAGTATAGCAATCAGCCCCAGCATTTT
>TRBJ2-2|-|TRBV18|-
CASSPLRSTVNTGELFF
TGTGCCAGCTCACCACTTCGGTCGACAGTTAACACCGGGGAGCTGTTTTTT
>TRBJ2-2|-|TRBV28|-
CASVGGLKFTGELFF
TGTGCCAGCGTCGGAGGGCTAAAGTTTACCGGGGAGCTGTTTTTT
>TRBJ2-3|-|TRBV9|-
CASSAPREADTQYF
TGTGCCAGCAGCGCCCCTCGAGAGGCGGATACGCAGTATTTT
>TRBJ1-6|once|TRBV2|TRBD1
CASKDRGSYNSPLHF
TGTGCCAGCAAGGACAGGGGGTCCTATAATTCACCCCTCCACTTT
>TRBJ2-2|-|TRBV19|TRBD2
CASSRRLAGGPTGELFF
TGTGCCAGTAGTCGTCGACTAGCGGGGGGACCCACCGGGGAGCTGTTTTTT
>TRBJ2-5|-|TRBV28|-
CASSPPRQGGETQYF
TGTGCCAGCAGTCCCCCTCGACAGGGAGGCGAGACCCAGTACTTC
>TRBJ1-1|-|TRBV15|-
CATSRAFDPGTEAFF
TGTGCCACCAGCAGAGCTTTCGACCCAGGGACTGAAGCTTTCTTT
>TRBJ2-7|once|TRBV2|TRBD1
CASIRDRTYEQYF
TGTGCCAGCATCCGGGACAGAACCTACGAGCAGTACTTC
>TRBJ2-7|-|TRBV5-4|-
CASSADSYEQYF
TGTGCCAGCAGCGCCGACAGCTACGAGCAGTACTTC
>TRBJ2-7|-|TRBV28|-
CASTAGTQHYEQYF
TGTGCCAGCACCGCCGGGACTCAACACTACGAGCAGTACTTC
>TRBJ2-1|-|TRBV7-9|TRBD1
CASSLWDSYNEQFF
TGTGCCAGCAGCTTGTGGGACAGCTACAATGAGCAGTTCTTC
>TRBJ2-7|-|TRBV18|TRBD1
CASSPLSGTGNEQYF
TGTGCCAGCTCACCACTATCCGGGACAGGGAACGAGCAGTACTTC
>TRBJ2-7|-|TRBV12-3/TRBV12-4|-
CASNQGEEYEQYF
TGTGCCAGCAACCAGGGGGAGGAGTACGAGCAGTACTTC
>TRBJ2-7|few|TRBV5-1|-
CASSRLMGSEQYF
TGCGCCAGCAGCCGACTAATGGGAAGCGAGCAGTACTTC
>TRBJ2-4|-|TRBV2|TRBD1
CASSVYRGNIQYF
TGTGCCAGCAGTGTCTACAGGGGAAACATTCAGTACTTC
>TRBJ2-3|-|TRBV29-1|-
CSVGAIPGARTDTQYF
TGCAGCGTTGGAGCTATACCGGGAGCCCGGACAGATACGCAGTATTTT
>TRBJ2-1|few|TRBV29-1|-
CSGLRLMDNEQFF
TGCAGCGGCCTACGCCTGATGGACAATGAGCAGTTCTTC
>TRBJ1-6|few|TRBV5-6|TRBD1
CASRYGQESSYNSPLHF
TGTGCCAGCAGATACGGACAGGAGAGCTCCTATAATTCACCCCTCCACTTT
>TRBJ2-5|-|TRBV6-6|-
CASKRETQYF
TGTGCCAGCAAGCGAGAGACCCAGTACTTC
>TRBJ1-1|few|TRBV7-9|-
CASSLGRQNEIRNTEAFF
TGTGCCAGCAGCTTAGGCAGGCAGAACGAAATAAGGAACACTGAAGCTTTCTTT
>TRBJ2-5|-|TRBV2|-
CASSLDTTYQETQYF
TGTGCCAGCAGTCTGGACACGACGTACCAAGAGACCCAGTACTTC
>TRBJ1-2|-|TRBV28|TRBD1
CASRGTGTGRSGYTF
TGTGCCAGCAGGGGGACCGGGACAGGGAGGAGCGGCTACACCTTC
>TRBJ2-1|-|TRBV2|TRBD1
CASTRDSSMRQFF
TGTGCCAGCACCCGGGACAGCTCAATGAGGCAGTTCTTC
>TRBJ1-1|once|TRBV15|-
CATSIIVGAEAFF
TGTGCCACCAGCATAATAGTCGGGGCTGAAGCTTTCTTT
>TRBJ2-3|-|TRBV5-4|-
CASSFSDTDTQYF
TGTGCCAGCAGCTTCTCAGACACAGATACGCAGTATTTT
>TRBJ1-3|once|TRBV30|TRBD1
CAWSVRSGGAFRNTIYF
TGTGCCTGGAGTGTTAGGTCAGGGGGCGCTTTTAGAAACACCATATATTTT
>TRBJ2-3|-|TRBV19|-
CASSIQYTTDTQYF
TGTGCCAGTAGTATCCAGTATACCACAGATACGCAGTATTTT
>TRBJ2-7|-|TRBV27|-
CASSPAQGDLSYEQYF
TGTGCCAGCAGCCCGGCACAGGGCGACCTTTCCTACGAGCAGTACTTC
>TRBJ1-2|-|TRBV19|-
CASSREQSDYGYTF
TGTGCCAGTAGCCGGGAACAGTCTGACTATGGCTACACCTTC
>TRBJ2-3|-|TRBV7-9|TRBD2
CASRTSGYTDTQYF
TGTGCCAGCAGGACTAGCGGCTACACAGATACGCAGTATTTT
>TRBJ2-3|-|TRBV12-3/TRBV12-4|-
CASSRVPTDTQYF
TGTGCCAGCAGCCGAGTCCCCACAGATACGCAGTATTTT
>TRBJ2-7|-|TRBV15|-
CATTIARKNLYEQYF
TGTGCCACCACGATAGCTAGGAAGAACCTCTACGAGCAGTACTTC
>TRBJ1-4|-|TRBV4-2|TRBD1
CASSQPGQGLDEKLFF
TGTGCCAGCAGCCAACCCGGACAGGGGTTGGATGAAAAACTGTTTTTT
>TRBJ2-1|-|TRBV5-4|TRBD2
CASSPRETSGGNEQFF
TGTGCCAGCAGCCCCCGGGAGACTAGCGGGGGGAATGAGCAGTTCTTC
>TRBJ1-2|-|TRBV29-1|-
CSVERGKEFNYGYTF
TGCAGCGTTGAAAGGGGGAAGGAGTTTAACTATGGCTACACCTTC
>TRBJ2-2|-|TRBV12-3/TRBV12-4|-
CASRPDSGGELFF
TGTGCCAGCAGGCCTGACTCTGGCGGGGAGCTGTTTTTT
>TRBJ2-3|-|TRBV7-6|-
CASSLSQADTQYF
TGTGCCAGCAGCTTATCCCAGGCAGATACGCAGTATTTT
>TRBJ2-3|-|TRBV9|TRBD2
CASSVEAGGRTDTQYF
TGTGCCAGCAGCGTAGAAGCGGGGGGGCGCACAGATACGCAGTATTTT
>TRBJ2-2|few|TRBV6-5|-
CASSYEGAGELFF
TGTGCCAGCAGTTACGAGGGGGCCGGGGAGCTGTTTTTT
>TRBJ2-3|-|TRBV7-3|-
CASSPPGLGDTQYF
TGTGCCAGCAGCCCGCCGGGACTGGGAGATACGCAGTATTTT
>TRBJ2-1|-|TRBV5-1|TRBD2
CASSLTSGGPNEQFF
TGCGCCAGCAGCCTAACTAGCGGGGGCCCCAATGAGCAGTTCTTC
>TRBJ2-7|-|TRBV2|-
CASSWRGGSYEQYF
TGTGCCAGCAGTTGGCGGGGTGGGTCCTACGAGCAGTACTTC
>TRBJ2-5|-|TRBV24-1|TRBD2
CATQTSGSRVETQYF
TGTGCCACCCAGACTAGCGGGAGTCGTGTAGAGACCCAGTACTTC
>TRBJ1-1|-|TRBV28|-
CASTPRGQAMNTEAFF
TGTGCCAGCACCCCCCGTGGTCAGGCCATGAACACTGAAGCTTTCTTT
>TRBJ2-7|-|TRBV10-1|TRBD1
CASSRGQGYEQYF
TGCGCCAGCAGTCGCGGACAGGGGTACGAGCAGTACTTC
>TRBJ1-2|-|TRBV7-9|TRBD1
CASSLTGGGIRYGYTF
TGTGCCAGCAGCCTTACAGGGGGCGGAATTCGATATGGCTACACCTTC
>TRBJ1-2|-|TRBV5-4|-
CASSLTSGLRNYGYTF
TGTGCCAGCAGCTTAACGTCAGGGCTGCGTAACTATGGCTACACCTTC
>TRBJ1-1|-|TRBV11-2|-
CASSILLGQGTEAFF
TGTGCCAGCAGCATTCTCTTGGGACAAGGCACTGAAGCTTTCTTT
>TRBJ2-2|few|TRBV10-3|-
CATATGSNTGELFF
TGTGCCACCGCGACAGGATCGAACACCGGGGAGCTGTTTTTT
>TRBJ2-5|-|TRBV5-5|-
CASSLDSGFQETQYF
TGTGCCAGCAGCTTGGACTCGGGATTCCAAGAGACCCAGTACTTC
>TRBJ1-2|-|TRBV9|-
CASSVPSGGARGYTF
TGTGCCAGCAGCGTGCCCTCCGGGGGGGCGAGAGGCTACACCTTC